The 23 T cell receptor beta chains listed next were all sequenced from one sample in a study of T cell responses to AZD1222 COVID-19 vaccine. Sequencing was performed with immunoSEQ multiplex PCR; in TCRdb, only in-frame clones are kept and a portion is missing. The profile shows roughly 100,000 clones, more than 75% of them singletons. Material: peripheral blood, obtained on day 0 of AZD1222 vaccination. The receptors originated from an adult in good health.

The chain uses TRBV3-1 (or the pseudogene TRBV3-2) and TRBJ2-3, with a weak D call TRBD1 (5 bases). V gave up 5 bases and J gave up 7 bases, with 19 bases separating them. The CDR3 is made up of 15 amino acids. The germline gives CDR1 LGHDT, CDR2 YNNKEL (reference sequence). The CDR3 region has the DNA TGTGCCAGCAGCTCAGTGGTCAGACAGCCATATACGCAGTATTTT. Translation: CASSSVVRQPYTQYF.

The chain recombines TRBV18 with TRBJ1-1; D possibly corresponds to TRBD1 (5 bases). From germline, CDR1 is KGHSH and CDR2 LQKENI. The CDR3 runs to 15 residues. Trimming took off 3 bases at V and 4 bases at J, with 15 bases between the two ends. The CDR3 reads CASSPSGGRGTEAFF. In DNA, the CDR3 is TGTGCCAGCTCACCCTCCGGGGGACGCGGCACTGAAGCTTTCTTT.

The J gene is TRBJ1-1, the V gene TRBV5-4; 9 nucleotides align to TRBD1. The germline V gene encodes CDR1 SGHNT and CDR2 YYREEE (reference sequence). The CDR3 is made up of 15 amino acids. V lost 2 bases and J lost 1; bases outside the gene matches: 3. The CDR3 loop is CASSFADRGNTEAFF. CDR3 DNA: TGTGCCAGCAGCTTCGCGGACAGGGGGAACACTGAAGCTTTCTTT.

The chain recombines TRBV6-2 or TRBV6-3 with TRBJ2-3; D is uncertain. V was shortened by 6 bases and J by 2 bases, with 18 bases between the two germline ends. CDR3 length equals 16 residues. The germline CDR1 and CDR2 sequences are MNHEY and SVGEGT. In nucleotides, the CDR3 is TGTGCCAGCAGCCAACCCGTAACGACCCTCACAGATACGCAGTATTTT. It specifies CASSQPVTTLTDTQYF.

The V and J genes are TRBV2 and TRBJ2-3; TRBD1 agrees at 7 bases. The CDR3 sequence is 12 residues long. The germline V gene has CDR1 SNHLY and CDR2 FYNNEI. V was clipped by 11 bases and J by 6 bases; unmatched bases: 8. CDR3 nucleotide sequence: TGTGCCGGCAATAGGGGGCGGGATACGCAGTATTTT. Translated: CAGNRGRDTQYF.

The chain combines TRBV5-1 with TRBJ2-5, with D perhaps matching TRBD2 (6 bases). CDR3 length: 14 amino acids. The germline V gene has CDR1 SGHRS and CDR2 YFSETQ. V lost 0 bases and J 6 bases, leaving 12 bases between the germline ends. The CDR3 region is CASSLAGGPQTQYF. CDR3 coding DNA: TGCGCCAGCAGCTTGGCTGGAGGGCCCCAGACCCAGTACTTC.

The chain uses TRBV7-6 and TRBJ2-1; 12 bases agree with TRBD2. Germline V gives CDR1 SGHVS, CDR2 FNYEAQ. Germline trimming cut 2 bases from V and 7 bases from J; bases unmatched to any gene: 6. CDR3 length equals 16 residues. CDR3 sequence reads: CASSLLAGGGGNEQFF. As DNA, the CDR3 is TGTGCCAGCAGCTTACTAGCGGGAGGGGGGGGTAATGAGCAGTTCTTC.

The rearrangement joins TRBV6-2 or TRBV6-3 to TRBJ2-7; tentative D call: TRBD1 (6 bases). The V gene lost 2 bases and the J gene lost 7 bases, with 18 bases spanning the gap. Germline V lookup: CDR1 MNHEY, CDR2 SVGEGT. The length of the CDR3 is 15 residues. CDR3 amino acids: CASSYPGQGRWEQYF. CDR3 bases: TGTGCCAGCAGTTACCCGGGGCAGGGGCGATGGGAGCAGTACTTC.

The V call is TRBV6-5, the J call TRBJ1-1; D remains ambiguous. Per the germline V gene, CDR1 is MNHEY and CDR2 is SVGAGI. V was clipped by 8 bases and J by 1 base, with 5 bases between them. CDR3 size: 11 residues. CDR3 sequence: CASQKNTEAFF. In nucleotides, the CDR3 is TGTGCCAGCCAAAAGAACACTGAAGCTTTCTTT.

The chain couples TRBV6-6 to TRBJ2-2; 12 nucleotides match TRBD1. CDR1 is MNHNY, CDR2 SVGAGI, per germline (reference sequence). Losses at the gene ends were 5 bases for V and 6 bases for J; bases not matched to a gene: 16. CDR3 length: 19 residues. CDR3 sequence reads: CASSPITGTGGASAGELFF. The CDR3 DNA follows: TGTGCCAGCAGTCCAATTACCGGGACAGGGGGCGCAAGTGCCGGGGAGCTGTTTTTT.

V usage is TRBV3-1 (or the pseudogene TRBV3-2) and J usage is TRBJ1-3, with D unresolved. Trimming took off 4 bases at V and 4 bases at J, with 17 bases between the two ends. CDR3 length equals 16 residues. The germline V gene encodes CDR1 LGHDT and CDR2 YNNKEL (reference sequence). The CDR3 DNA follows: TGTGCCAGCAGCCTAACCACGCCCGGGCGAGGAAACACCATATATTTT. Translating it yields CASSLTTPGRGNTIYF.

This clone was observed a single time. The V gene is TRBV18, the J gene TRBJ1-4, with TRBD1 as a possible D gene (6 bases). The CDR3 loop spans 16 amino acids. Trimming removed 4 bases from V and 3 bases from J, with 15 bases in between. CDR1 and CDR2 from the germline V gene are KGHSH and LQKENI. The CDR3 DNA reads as TGTGCCAGCTCACTAAACAGGGCTTCGGCTAATGAAAAACTGTTTTTT. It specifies CASSLNRASANEKLFF.

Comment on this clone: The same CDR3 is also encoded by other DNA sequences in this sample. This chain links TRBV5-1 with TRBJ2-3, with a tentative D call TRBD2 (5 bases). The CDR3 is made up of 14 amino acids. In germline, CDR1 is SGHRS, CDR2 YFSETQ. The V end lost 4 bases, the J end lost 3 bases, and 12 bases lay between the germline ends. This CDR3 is CASSLLRGTDTQYF. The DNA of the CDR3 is TGCGCCAGCAGCCTACTCAGAGGGACAGATACGCAGTATTTT.

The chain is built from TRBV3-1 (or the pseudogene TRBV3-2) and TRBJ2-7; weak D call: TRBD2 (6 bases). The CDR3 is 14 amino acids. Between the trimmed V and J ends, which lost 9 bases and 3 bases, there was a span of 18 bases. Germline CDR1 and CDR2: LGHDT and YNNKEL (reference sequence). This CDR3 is CASNRGGAGYEQYF. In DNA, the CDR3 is TGTGCCAGTAACCGCGGAGGGGCCGGCTACGAGCAGTACTTC.

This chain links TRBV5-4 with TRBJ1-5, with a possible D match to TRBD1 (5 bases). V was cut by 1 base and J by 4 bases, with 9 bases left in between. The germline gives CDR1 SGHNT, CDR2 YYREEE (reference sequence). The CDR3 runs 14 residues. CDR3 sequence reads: CASSLIGENQPQHF. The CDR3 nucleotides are TGTGCCAGCAGCTTGATAGGGGAAAATCAGCCCCAGCATTTT.

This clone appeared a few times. CDR3 residues: CASSLERAAYNEQFF. CDR3 sequence (DNA): TGTGCCAGCAGCTTAGAGAGGGCGGCCTACAATGAGCAGTTCTTC. The chain is built from TRBV7-2 and TRBJ2-1; maybe TRBD2 (5 bases). This CDR3 contains 15 residues. V was pared by 1 base and J by 2 bases, with 9 bases between. Germline CDR1 is SGHTA and CDR2 is FQGNSA.

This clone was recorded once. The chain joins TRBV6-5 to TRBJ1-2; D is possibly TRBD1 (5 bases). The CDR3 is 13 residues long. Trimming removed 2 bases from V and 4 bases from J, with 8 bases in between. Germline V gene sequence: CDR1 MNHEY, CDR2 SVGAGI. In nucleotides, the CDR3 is TGTGCCAGCAGTTACGGGGGGACCTATGGCTACACCTTC. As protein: CASSYGGTYGYTF.

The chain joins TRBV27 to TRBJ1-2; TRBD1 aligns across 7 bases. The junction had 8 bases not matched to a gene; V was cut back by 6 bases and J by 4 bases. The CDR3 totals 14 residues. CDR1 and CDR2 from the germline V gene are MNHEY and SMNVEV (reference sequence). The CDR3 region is CASRDSQGTYGYTF. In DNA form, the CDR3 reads TGTGCCAGCAGGGATTCACAGGGGACCTATGGCTACACCTTC.

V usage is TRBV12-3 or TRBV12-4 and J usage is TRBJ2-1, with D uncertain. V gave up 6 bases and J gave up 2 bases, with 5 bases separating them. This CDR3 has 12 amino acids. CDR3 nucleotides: TGTGCCAGCAGCCTCCCCTACAATGAGCAGTTCTTC. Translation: CASSLPYNEQFF.

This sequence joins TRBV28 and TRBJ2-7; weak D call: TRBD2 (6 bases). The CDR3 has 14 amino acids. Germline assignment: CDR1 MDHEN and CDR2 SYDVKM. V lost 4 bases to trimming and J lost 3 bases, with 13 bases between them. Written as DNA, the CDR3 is TGTGCCAGCAGTTACGGGGGAAACCTCTACGAGCAGTACTTC. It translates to CASSYGGNLYEQYF.

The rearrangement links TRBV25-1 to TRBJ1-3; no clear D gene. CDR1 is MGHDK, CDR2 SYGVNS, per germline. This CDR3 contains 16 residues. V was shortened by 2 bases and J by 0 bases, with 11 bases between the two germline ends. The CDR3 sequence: CASSEQYPSSGNTIYF. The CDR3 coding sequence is TGTGCCAGCAGTGAACAATACCCGAGCTCTGGAAACACCATATATTTT.

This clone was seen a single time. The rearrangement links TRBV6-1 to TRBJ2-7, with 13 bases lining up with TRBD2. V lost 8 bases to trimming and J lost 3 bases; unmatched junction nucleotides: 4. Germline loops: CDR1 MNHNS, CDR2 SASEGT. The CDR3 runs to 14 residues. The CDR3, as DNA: TGTGCCAGCGGACTAGCGGGAGAGGGCTACGAGCAGTACTTC. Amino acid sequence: CASGLAGEGYEQYF.

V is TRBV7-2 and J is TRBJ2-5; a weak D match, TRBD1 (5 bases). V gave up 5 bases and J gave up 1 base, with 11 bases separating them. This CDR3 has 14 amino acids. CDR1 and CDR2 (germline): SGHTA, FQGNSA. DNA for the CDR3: TGTGCCAGCAGCCCCTCCCAGGGCCAAGAGACCCAGTACTTC. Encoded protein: CASSPSQGQETQYF. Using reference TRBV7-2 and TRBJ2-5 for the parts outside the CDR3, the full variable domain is GAGVSQSPSNKVTEKGKDVELRCDPISGHTALYWYRQSLGQGLEFLIYFQGNSAPDKSGLPSDRFSAERTGGSVSTLTIQRTQQEDSAVYLCASSPSQGQETQYFGPGTRLLVL.